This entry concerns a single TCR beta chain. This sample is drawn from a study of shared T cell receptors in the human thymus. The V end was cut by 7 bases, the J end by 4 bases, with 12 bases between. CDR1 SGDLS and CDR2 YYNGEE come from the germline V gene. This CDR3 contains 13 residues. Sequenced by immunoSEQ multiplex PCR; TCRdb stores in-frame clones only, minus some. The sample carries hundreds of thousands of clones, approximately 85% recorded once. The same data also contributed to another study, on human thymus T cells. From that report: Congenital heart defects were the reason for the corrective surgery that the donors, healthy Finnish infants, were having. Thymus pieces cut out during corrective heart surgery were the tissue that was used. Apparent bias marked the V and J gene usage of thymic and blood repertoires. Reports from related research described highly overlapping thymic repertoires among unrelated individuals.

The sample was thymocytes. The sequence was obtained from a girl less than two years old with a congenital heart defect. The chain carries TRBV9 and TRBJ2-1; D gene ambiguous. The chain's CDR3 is CASGGALYNEQFF. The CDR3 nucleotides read TGTGCCAGCGGTGGAGCGCTATACAATGAGCAGTTCTTC.